The T cell receptor (beta chain) described here comes from a study of cytomegalovirus exposure and HLA in healthy donors. Overall study results and limits: In a later analysis, TCR association rates varied by HLA locus: DRB1 most, HLA-C fewest.

CDR1 and CDR2 (germline): SGHRS, YFSETQ. The trim removed 4 bases at V and 2 bases at J, leaving 8 bases unmatched. This CDR3 has 16 amino acids. A word on this clone: Its antigen is still unknown.

Amplification used 60 Vbeta primers and 13 Jbeta primers. The method was immunoSEQ multiplex PCR; TCRdb's version includes in-frame clones alone and lacks a portion of them. The sample lists roughly 130,000 clones, roughly four fifths seen once, with 5.5% to 6% in the top ten. Sequencing used PBMCs. The TCR was taken from a woman aged 40 to 50 in good health and CMV-seropositive. J is TRBJ2-3 and V is TRBV5-1, with 9 bases lining up with TRBD1. This CDR3 reads CASSNRGRGNTDTQYF. The CDR3 DNA follows: TGCGCCAGCAGCAACAGGGGGCGGGGGAACACAGATACGCAGTATTTT.